The entry below describes one T cell receptor beta chain. The sample originates from a study of blood T cell repertoires in COVID-19. Per the study methods: Counts of nucleated cells, estimated from reference gene primer amplification, were obtained. Generated by immunoSEQ multiplex PCR, the TCRdb table keeps only in-frame clones and is missing some. D and trimming come from the DNA, and the V and J calls and clone size come from that table. The sample shows 150,000 to 200,000 clones, approximately 80% of them seen only once. Participants spanned ages about 18 to 100 years and resided in roughly 22 US areas. V lost 7 bases and J lost 7, with 11 bases in between. The CDR3 has 13 amino acids.

The sequenced sample was PBMCs or T cells enriched from blood (not recorded which). This TCR was sampled from an older man who had been exposed to COVID-19. V usage is TRBV12-3 or TRBV12-4 and J usage is TRBJ1-6, with no clear D. The CDR3 loop is CASTPSVNSPLHF. DNA for the CDR3: TGTGCCAGCACCCCGTCGGTGAATTCACCCCTCCACTTT.